These 9 T cell receptor beta chains came from one sample sequenced in a study of STAT5B mutations in CD4+ large granular lymphocyte leukemia. Assay used: immunoSEQ multiplex PCR; TCRdb lists only in-frame clones, some missing. This table holds about 48,000 clones, roughly 72% found once. Sequenced input: CD4+ T cells from blood buffy coats. The receptors were sampled from a human donor in good health.

This clone showed up just a few times. This CDR3 reads CASSQTATGELFF. Here the CDR3 DNA reads TGTGCCAGCAGTCAGACGGCCACCGGGGAGCTGTTTTTT. The chain employs TRBV2 and TRBJ2-2; D not certain. CDR3 length: 13 residues. Trimming stripped 5 bases from V and 4 bases from J, with 8 bases between. Germline CDR1 SNHLY, CDR2 FYNNEI.

The rearrangement joins TRBV7-8 to TRBJ2-5, with 12 bases fitting TRBD2. The CDR3 contains 15 residues. Germline lookup yields CDR1 SGHVS and CDR2 FQNEAQ. J was trimmed by 3 bases and V by 5 bases; bases with no gene match: 4. The CDR3 loop is CASSARLAGEETQYF. The CDR3, as DNA: TGTGCCAGCAGCGCGAGACTAGCGGGGGAAGAGACCCAGTACTTC.

The J gene is TRBJ2-7, the V gene TRBV5-1; D is tentatively TRBD1 or TRBD2 (5 bases each). There are 14 residues in the CDR3. V lost 4 bases, J lost 2 bases, and 13 bases lay in between. CDR1 and CDR2 (germline): SGHRS, YFSETQ. CDR3 in amino acids: CASSKGTYTYEQYF. The CDR3 nucleotides read TGCGCCAGCAGCAAAGGGACCTACACCTACGAGCAGTACTTC. The full variable domain, its missing parts supplied by reference TRBV5-1 and TRBJ2-7, is KAGVTQTPRYLIKTRGQQVTLSCSPISGHRSVSWYQQTPGQGLQFLFEYFSETQRNKGNFPGRFSGRQFSNSRSEMNVSTLELGDSALYLCASSKGTYTYEQYFGPGTRLTVT.

This chain links TRBV7-9 with TRBJ2-1; D gene ambiguous. The V gene's germline CDR1 is SEHNR and CDR2 FQNEAQ (reference sequence). This CDR3 region has 12 residues. Trimming shortened V by 1 base and J by 6 bases, and 4 bases separated the two germline ends. The CDR3 reads CASSLELNEQFF. For the CDR3, the DNA is TGTGCCAGCAGCTTAGAACTCAATGAGCAGTTCTTC.

The chain carries TRBV7-2 and TRBJ1-1, with a possible D match to TRBD1 (5 bases). The V gene's germline CDR1 is SGHTA and CDR2 FQGNSA. V gave up 5 bases and J gave up 11 bases, with 18 bases separating them. The CDR3 covers 13 residues. For the CDR3, the DNA is TGTGCCAGCAGCATGTCGGACACCCGCACGGCTTTCTTT. Its protein product is CASSMSDTRTAFF.

This clone occurred once. The chain is built from TRBV5-6 and TRBJ1-5; 8 bases map to TRBD1. In germline, CDR1 is SGHDT, CDR2 YYEEEE. CDR3 length: 15 residues. J was trimmed by 7 bases and V by 2 bases; bases with no gene match: 8. The CDR3 here is CASSFGAGGSQPQHF. The CDR3 DNA sequence: TGTGCCAGCAGCTTTGGAGCAGGGGGCAGCCAGCCCCAGCATTTT.

The V and J genes are TRBV2 and TRBJ2-5, with D perhaps TRBD2 (5 bases). CDR1 is SNHLY and CDR2 is FYNNEI in the germline V gene. CDR3 length: 11 residues. Trimming pared 7 bases from V and 6 bases from J, leaving 9 bases between. CDR3 region: CASIEGKTQYF. CDR3 nucleotides: TGTGCCAGCATAGAGGGAAAGACCCAGTACTTC.

The V gene is TRBV18, the J gene TRBJ1-3; 7 positions match TRBD1. This CDR3 has 15 amino acids. Germline values: CDR1 KGHSH, CDR2 LQKENI. V lost 3 bases, J lost 1 base, and 3 bases stayed unmatched. The CDR3 nucleotides are TGTGCCAGCTCACCGTCGACAGGGTCTGGAAACACCATATATTTT. Its translation: CASSPSTGSGNTIYF.

The V call is TRBV29-1, the J call TRBJ2-2; 10 positions match TRBD1. J gave up 6 bases and V 6 bases, and 10 bases lay outside the gene matches. Germline V gene data show CDR1 as SQVTM and CDR2 as ANQGSEA. This CDR3 is built from 15 residues. The CDR3 loop is CSVGRQGAGAGELFF. The CDR3 DNA sequence: TGCAGCGTAGGCCGACAGGGGGCAGGGGCCGGGGAGCTGTTTTTT.